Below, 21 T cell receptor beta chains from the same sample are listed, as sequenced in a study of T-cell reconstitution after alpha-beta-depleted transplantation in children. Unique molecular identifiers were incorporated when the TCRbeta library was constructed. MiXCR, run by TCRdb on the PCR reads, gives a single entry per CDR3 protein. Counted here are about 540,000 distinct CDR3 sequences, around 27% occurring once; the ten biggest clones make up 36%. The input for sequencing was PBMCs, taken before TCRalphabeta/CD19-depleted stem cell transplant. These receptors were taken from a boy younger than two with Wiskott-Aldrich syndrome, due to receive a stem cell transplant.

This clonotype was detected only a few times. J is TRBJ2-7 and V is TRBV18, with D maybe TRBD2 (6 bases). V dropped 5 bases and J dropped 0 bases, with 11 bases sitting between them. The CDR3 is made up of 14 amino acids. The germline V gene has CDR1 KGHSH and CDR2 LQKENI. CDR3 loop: CASSTGDSSYEQYF. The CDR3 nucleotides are TGTGCCAGCTCAACCGGGGACTCCTCCTACGAGCAGTACTTC.

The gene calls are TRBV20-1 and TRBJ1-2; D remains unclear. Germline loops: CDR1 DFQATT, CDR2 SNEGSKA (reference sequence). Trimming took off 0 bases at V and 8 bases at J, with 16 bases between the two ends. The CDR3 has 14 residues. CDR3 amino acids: CSARDRMARHGYTF. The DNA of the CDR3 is TGCAGTGCTAGAGATCGAATGGCGCGCCACGGCTACACCTTC.

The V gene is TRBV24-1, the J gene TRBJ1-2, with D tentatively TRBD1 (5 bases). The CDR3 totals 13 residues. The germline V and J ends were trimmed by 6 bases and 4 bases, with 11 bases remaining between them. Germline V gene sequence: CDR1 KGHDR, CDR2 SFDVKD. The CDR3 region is CATSRGYGYGYTF. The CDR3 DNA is TGTGCCACCAGTCGGGGGTATGGCTATGGCTACACCTTC.

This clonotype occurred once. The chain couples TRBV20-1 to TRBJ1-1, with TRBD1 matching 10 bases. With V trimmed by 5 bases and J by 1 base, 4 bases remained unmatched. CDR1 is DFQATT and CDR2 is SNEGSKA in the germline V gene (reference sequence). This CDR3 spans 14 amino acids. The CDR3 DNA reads TGCAGTGCTCGACAGGGGGCGCGGAACACTGAAGCTTTCTTT. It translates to CSARQGARNTEAFF.

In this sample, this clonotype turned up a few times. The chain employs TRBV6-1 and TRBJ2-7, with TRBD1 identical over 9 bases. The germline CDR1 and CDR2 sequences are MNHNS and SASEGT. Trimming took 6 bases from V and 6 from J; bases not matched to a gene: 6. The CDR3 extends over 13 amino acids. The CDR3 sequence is CASRKTGGGEQYF. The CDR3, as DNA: TGTGCCAGCAGGAAGACAGGGGGAGGCGAGCAGTACTTC.

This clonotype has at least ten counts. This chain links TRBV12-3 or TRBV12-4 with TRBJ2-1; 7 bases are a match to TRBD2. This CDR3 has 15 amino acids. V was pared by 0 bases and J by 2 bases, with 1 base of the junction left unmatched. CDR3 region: CASSLAGGPYNEQFF. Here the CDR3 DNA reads TGTGCCAGCAGTTTAGCGGGAGGGCCCTACAATGAGCAGTTCTTC.

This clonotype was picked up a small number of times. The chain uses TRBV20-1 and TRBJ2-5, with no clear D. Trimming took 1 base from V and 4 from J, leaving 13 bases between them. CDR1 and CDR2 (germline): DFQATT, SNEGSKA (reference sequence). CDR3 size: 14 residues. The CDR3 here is CSARVTRKGETQYF. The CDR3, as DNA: TGCAGTGCTAGAGTTACTCGGAAGGGAGAGACCCAGTACTTC.

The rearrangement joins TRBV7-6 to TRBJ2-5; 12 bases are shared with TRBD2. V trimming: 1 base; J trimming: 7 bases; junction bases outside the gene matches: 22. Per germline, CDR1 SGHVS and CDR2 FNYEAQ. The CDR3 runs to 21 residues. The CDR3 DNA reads TGTGCCAGCAGCTTAGTCTGGTCTCGGACTAGCGGGACGGGGGGACGGGGGACCCAGTACTTC. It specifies CASSLVWSRTSGTGGRGTQYF. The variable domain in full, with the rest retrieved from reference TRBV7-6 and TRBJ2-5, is GAGVSQSPRYKVTKRGQDVALRCDPISGHVSLYWYRQALGQGPEFLTYFNYEAQQDKSGLPNDRFSAERPEGSISTLTIQRTEQRDSAMYRCASSLVWSRTSGTGGRGTQYFGPGTRLLVL.

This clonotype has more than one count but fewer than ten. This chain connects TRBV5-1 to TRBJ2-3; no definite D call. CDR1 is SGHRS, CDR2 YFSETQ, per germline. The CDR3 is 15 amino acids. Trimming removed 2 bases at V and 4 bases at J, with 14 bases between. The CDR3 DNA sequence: TGCGCCAGCAGCTTTAGGCTAACCACTCCAGATACGCAGTATTTT. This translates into CASSFRLTTPDTQYF.

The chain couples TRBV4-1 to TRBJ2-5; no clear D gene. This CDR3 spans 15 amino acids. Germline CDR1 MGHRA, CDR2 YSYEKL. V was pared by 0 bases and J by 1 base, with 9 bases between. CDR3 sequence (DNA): TGCGCCAGCAGCCAAGACCGGAGCGTCCAAGAGACCCAGTACTTC. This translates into CASSQDRSVQETQYF.

CDR3 nucleotide sequence: TGTGCCAGCCTTAAGCGGGGTCTTGCCGGGGAGCTGTTTTTT. It translates to CASLKRGLAGELFF. This sequence joins TRBV7-2 and TRBJ2-2; 7 bases are a match to TRBD2. Germline V gene data show CDR1 as SGHTA and CDR2 as FQGNSA. The CDR3 is 14 amino acids. The junction had 9 bases not matched to a gene; V was cut back by 8 bases and J by 6 bases.

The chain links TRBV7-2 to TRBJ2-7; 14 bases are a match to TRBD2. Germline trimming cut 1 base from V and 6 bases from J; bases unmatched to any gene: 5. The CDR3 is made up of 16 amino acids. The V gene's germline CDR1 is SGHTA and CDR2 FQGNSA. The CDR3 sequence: CASSLEGTSGSSEQYF. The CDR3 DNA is TGTGCCAGCAGCTTAGAAGGGACTAGCGGGAGTAGCGAGCAGTACTTC.

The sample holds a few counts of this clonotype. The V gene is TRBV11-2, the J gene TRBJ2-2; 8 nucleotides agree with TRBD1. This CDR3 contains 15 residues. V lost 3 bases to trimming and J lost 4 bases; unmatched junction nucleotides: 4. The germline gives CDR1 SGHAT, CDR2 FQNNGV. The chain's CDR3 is CASSFIQGATGELFF. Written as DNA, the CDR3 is TGTGCCAGCAGCTTTATCCAGGGGGCCACCGGGGAGCTGTTTTTT.

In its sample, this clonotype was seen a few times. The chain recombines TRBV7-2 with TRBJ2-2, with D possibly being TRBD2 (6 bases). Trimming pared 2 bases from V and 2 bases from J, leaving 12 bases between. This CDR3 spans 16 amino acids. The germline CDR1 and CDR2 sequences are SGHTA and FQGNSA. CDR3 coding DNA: TGTGCCAGCAGCTTACTAGGACTACCCAACACCGGGGAGCTGTTTTTT. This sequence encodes CASSLLGLPNTGELFF.

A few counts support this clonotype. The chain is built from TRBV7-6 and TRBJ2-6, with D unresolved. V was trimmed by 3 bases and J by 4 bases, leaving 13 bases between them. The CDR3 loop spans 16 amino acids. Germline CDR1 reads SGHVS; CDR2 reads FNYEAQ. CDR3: CASSLLSGSGANVLTF. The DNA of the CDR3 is TGTGCCAGCAGCTTGCTCTCAGGATCCGGGGCCAACGTCCTGACTTTC.

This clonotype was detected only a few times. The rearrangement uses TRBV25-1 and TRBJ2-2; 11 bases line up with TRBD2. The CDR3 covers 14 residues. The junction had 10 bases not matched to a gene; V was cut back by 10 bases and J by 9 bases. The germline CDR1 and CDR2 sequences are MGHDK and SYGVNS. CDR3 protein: CANLAGGPGWELFF. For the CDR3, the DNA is TGTGCCAACTTAGCGGGAGGGCCCGGCTGGGAGCTGTTTTTT.

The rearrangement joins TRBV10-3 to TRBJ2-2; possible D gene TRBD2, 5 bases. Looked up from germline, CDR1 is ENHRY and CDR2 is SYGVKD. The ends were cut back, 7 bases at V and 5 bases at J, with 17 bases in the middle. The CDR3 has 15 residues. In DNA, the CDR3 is TGTGCCATCACCAAACCGAGGACTCCTACCGGGGAGCTGTTTTTT. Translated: CAITKPRTPTGELFF.

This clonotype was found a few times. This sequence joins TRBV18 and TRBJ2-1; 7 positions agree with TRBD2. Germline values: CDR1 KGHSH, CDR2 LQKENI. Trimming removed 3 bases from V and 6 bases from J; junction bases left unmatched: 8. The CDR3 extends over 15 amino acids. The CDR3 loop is CASSPPGGIGNEQFF. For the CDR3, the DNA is TGTGCCAGCTCACCTCCGGGGGGAATCGGCAATGAGCAGTTCTTC. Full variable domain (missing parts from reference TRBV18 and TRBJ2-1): NAGVMQNPRHLVRRRGQEARLRCSPMKGHSHVYWYRQLPEEGLKFMVYLQKENIIDESGMPKERFSAEFPKEGPSILRIQQVVRGDSAAYFCASSPPGGIGNEQFFGPGTRLTVL.

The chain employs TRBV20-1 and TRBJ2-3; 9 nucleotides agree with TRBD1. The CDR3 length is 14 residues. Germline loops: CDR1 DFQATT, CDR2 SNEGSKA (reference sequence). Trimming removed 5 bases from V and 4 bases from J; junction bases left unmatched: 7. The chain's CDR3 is CSAALGTGSDTQYF. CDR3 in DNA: TGCAGTGCTGCCCTTGGGACAGGGTCAGATACGCAGTATTTT.

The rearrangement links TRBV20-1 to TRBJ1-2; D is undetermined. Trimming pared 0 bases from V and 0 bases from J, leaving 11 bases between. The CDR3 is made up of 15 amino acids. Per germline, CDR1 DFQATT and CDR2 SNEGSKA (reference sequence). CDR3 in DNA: TGCAGTGCTAGAGAGCTGGGGTCAGCTAACTATGGCTACACCTTC. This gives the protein CSARELGSANYGYTF.

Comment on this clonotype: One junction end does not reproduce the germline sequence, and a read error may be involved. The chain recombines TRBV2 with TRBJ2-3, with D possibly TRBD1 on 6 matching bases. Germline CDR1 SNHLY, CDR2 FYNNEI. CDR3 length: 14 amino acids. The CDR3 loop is CDSSRQGITDTQYF. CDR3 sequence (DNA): TGTGACAGCAGTCGTCAGGGGATCACAGATACGCAGTATTTT.